This TCR beta chain was sequenced in a study of blood T cells in healthy people across ages. The authors ran a second PCR of about 7 to 12 cycles using a sample-barcoded 5' primer and a J-beta primer mix. Each CDR3 protein is one row after TCRdb ran MiXCR on the 5' RACE reads. The sample has just over 1 million distinct CDR3 sequences, more than 40% seen once. Trimming pared 4 bases from V and 6 bases from J, leaving 12 bases between. The germline gives CDR1 SEHNR, CDR2 FQNEAQ (reference sequence). The CDR3 contains 14 residues. In this sample, this clonotype turned up once. The J gene is TRBJ2-2, the V gene TRBV7-9; D gene unclear. This clonotype originated in a woman aged 55-70 years in good health. The sample comprised blood. CDR3 in DNA: TGTGCCAGCAGCTCCCACCTAGGTTCCGGGGAGCTGTTTTTT. It specifies CASSSHLGSGELFF.